What follows describes a single T cell receptor (beta chain). Its matching antigen is unknown. V was clipped by 3 bases and J by 0 bases, with 18 bases between them. The CDR3 totals 18 residues. The V gene's germline CDR1 is MGHRA and CDR2 YSYEKL. Time point meaning: newly diagnosed GD, antithyroid drugs for less than 3 months. There was RNA extracted from PBMCs, and the TCR library was made from it. The patients included were those that came from an endocrinology department in Xi'an, China. Investigators prepared the TCR beta libraries by applying iRepertoire HTBI primers and Arm-PCR of CDR3 regions. In TCRdb, the multiplex PCR reads were re-called with MiXCR into one record per CDR3 protein. The data show 350,000 to 500,000 distinct CDR3 sequences, approximately 14% seen once. This specimen comes from a study of regulatory T cells in long-lasting Graves disease. General study results and limits: TCR diversity was lower in persistent than newly diagnosed Graves' disease.

This same sample was also taken into another study, of T cells in Graves' hyperthyroidism and ophthalmopathy. Per that study: Stability of Graves' hyperthyroidism was defined as absent ophthalmopathy progression within 18 months. The TCR CDR3 was amplified in a first-round RT-PCR using the HTBI primer set.

This TCR was recovered from a woman aged 50 to 60 with Graves disease. The chain employs TRBV4-1 and TRBJ1-3; D is unresolved. The sequencing used peripheral blood mononuclear cells (PBMCs), collected at new diagnosis, from a patient treated with antithyroid drugs. This chain's CDR3 is CASSHAKLGQLSGNTIYF. CDR3 nucleotide sequence: TGCGCCAGCAGCCATGCCAAGTTAGGGCAGCTCTCTGGAAACACCATATATTTT.